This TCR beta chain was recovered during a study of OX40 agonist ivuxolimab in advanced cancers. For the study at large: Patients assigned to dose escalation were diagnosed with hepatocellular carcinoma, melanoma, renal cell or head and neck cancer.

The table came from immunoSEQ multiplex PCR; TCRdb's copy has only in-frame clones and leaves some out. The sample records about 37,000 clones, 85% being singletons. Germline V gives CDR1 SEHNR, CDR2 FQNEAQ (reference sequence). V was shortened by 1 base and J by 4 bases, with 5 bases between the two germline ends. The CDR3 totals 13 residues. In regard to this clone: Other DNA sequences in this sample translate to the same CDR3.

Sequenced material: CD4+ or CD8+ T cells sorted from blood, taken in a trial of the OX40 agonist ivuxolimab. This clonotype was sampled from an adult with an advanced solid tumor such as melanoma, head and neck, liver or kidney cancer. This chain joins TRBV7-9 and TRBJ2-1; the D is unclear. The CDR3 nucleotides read TGTGCCAGCAGCTTAGGCCTGTACAATGAGCAGTTCTTC. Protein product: CASSLGLYNEQFF.